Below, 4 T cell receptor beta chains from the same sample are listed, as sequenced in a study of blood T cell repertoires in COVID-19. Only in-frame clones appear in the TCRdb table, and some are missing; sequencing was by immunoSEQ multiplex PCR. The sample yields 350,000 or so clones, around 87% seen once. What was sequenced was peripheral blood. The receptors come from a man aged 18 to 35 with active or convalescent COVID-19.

The CDR3 DNA reads TGTGCCAGTAGTGTACTAGCGACAAACACCGGGGAGCTGTTTTTT. It yields the protein CASSVLATNTGELFF. The chain links TRBV19 to TRBJ2-2, with 7 bases matching TRBD2. CDR3 length: 15 residues. Trimming cost V 5 bases and J 2 bases; bases outside gene matches: 5. Germline-derived CDR1 and CDR2 are LNHDA and SQIVND (reference sequence).

This chain's CDR3 is CASSQGNLGNTIYF. Written as DNA, the CDR3 is TGTGCCAGCAGCCAGGGAAATCTAGGAAACACCATATATTTT. The chain uses TRBV6-5 and TRBJ1-3, with D possibly being TRBD1 (5 bases). The length of the CDR3 is 14 residues. Per germline, CDR1 MNHEY and CDR2 SVGAGI. Trimming shortened V by 6 bases and J by 4 bases, and 13 bases separated the two germline ends.

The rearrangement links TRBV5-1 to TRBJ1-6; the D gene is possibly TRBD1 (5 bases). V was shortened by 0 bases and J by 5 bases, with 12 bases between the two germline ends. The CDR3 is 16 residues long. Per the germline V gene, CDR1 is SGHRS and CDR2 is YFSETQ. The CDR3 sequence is CASSLVRGENNSPLHF. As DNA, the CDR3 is TGCGCCAGCAGCTTGGTGCGGGGGGAGAATAATTCACCCCTCCACTTT. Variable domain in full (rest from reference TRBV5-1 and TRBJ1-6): KAGVTQTPRYLIKTRGQQVTLSCSPISGHRSVSWYQQTPGQGLQFLFEYFSETQRNKGNFPGRFSGRQFSNSRSEMNVSTLELGDSALYLCASSLVRGENNSPLHFGNGTRLTVT.

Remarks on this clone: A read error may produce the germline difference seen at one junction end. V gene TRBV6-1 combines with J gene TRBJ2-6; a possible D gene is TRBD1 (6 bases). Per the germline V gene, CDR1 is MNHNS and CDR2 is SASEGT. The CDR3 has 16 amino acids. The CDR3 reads CASSELGAAGANVLTF. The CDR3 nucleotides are TGTGCCAGCAGTGAATTGGGGGCGGCTGGGGCCAACGTGCTGACTTTC.